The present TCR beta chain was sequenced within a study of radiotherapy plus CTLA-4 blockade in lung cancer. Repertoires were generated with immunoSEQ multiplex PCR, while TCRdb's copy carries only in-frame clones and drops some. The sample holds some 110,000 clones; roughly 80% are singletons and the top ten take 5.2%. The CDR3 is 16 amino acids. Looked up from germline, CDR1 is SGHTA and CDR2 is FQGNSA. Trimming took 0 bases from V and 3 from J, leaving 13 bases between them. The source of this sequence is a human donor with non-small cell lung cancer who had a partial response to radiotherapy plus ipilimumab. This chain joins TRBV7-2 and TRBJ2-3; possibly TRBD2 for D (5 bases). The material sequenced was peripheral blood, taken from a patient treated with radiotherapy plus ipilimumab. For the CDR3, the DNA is TGTGCCAGCAGCTTAGCGCTCGGCGGGCGGACAGATACGCAGTATTTT. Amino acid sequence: CASSLALGGRTDTQYF.